The entry below gives a single T cell receptor beta chain sequence along with its context. Its antigen is undetermined. Mismatch repair deficiency was confirmed in all patients, by PCR or immunohistochemistry. A few pembrolizumab responders had their TCRs sequenced. These data come from a study of PD-1 blockade in mismatch repair-deficient tumors. Study at large: Enrolled about 2013-2016, patients had progressing, pretreated mismatch repair-deficient cancers of about a dozen types.

The repertoire was sequenced with immunoSEQ multiplex PCR; TCRdb's copy has only in-frame clones and lacks some. The sample yields some 120,000 clones, 70% to 90% seen once. Overall study findings and caveats: After pembrolizumab, tumor-resident clones rose rapidly, then generally contracted before radiologic responses.

Per germline, CDR1 GTSNPN and CDR2 SVGIG (reference sequence). The CDR3 is made up of 17 amino acids. J lost 6 bases, V lost 4 bases, and 20 bases had no gene match. This sample comprised peripheral blood, obtained 44 weeks after starting pembrolizumab. This TCR was sampled from an adult with mismatch repair-deficient cancer. The chain links TRBV30 to TRBJ2-7; 8 bases line up with TRBD2. CDR3 nucleotides: TGTGCCTGGAACCCCAATATTAAGACTAGCGCGCTTGGCGAGCAGTACTTC. It is translated as CAWNPNIKTSALGEQYF. The whole variable domain, remainder taken from reference TRBV30 and TRBJ2-7, is SQTIHQWPATLVQPVGSPLSLECTVEGTSNPNLYWYRQAAGRGLQLLFYSVGIGQISSEVPQNLSASRPQDRQFILSSKKLLLSDSGFYLCAWNPNIKTSALGEQYFGPGTRLTVT.